This T cell receptor beta chain appears in the sequencing data of a study of shared clonotypes between healthy human individuals. CDR1 is SGHRS and CDR2 is YFSETQ in the germline V gene. The CDR3 is 18 residues long. V shed 4 bases, J shed 4 bases, and the junction held 15 bases outside the gene matches. Sequencing was performed with immunoSEQ multiplex PCR; in TCRdb, only in-frame clones are kept and a portion is missing. The data contain 2 million or so clones, 85% to 95% of them seen just once; the ten biggest clones take up more than 0.1%. The sample was naive CD4+ T cells sorted from blood. The subset: CD45RA+ positively selected. The receptor's source is a man aged 18-30 years in good health. The V call is TRBV5-1, the J call TRBJ2-5; 11 nucleotides match TRBD2. In DNA form, the CDR3 reads TGCGCCAGCAGCGCCGGGACTAGCGGAGGAGGTTCTGGAGAGACCCAGTACTTC. Protein product: CASSAGTSGGGSGETQYF.